This T cell receptor (beta chain) was captured in a study of T cells in Graves' hyperthyroidism and ophthalmopathy. Findings of the study overall: Ophthalmopathy was predicted by the model a median of roughly 6.6 months ahead of onset. Expanded thyroid clonotypes (above 0.001) were mostly also found in blood.

If no ophthalmopathy progression occurred within 18 months, Graves' hyperthyroidism was stable. In germline, CDR1 is GTSNPN, CDR2 SVGIG (reference sequence). The CDR3 is 18 amino acids. Amplified TCR beta CDR3 regions derived from RNA transcripts. Researchers ran a first-round RT-PCR on the TCR CDR3 using the HTBI primer set. TCRdb redid the calling of the multiplex PCR reads with MiXCR, one entry per CDR3 protein. This sample has about 570,000 distinct CDR3 sequences, with around 15% found just once. This clonotype was recorded once. The antigen remains undetermined. A much larger clone lies a single base off, so this may be a read error.

This receptor was taken from a woman in her 40s with Graves' hyperthyroidism. The chain joins TRBV30 to TRBJ1-1; maybe TRBD1 (5 bases). Specimen: blood. The CDR3: CARSLIRDPIRMNTEAFF. Here the CDR3 DNA reads TGTGCCCGGAGTCTAATCAGGGACCCTATACGAATGAACACTGAAGCTTTCTTT.